This T cell receptor (beta chain) was observed in a study of T cells in Graves' hyperthyroidism and ophthalmopathy. Study-wide findings and caveats: A model of 13 V-J features distinguished ophthalmopathy from stable hyperthyroidism.

Germline-derived CDR1 and CDR2 are SEHNR and FQNEAQ (reference sequence). This CDR3 comprises 14 residues. V was trimmed by 1 base and J by 5 bases, leaving 11 bases between them. Diagnostic decisions used clinical symptoms, serum thyroxine and TRAb, thyroid ultrasound and orbital computed tomography. The sample holds many counts of this clonotype. Its target is unknown. Amplification of TCR beta CDR3 regions was performed using RNA transcripts as template. The HTBI primer set drove a first-round RT-PCR of the TCR CDR3. TCRdb itself ran the multiplex PCR reads through MiXCR, one entry per CDR3 protein. Of fewer than 450,000 distinct CDR3 sequences listed, roughly 15% are singletons.

This TCR was sampled from a woman in her sixties with Graves' ophthalmopathy. The sample comprised blood. The J gene is TRBJ1-2, the V gene TRBV7-9, with D perhaps TRBD1 (5 bases). The chain's CDR3 is CASSLEAGHYGYTF. Here the CDR3 DNA reads TGTGCCAGCAGCTTAGAGGCGGGGCATTATGGCTACACCTTC.